The next 32 T cell receptor beta chains were all read from a single sample in a study of blood T cell repertoires in COVID-19. The table came from immunoSEQ multiplex PCR; TCRdb's copy has only in-frame clones and leaves some out. The sample shows 170,000 or so clones, 84% of them seen only once. Sequenced sample: peripheral blood. The receptors come from a young man with active or convalescent COVID-19.

This clone was observed a handful of times. The gene calls are TRBV4-3 and TRBJ1-5; 7 bases map to TRBD1. The CDR3 contains 15 residues. With V trimmed by 4 bases and J by 0 bases, 3 bases remained unmatched. The germline CDR1 and CDR2 sequences are LGHNA and YSLEER. CDR3: CASSPTGNSNQPQHF. CDR3 DNA sequence: TGCGCCAGCAGCCCGACAGGGAATAGCAATCAGCCCCAGCATTTT.

The chain recombines TRBV7-2 with TRBJ2-5; TRBD1 aligns across 7 bases. CDR3 size: 14 residues. The V segment lost 2 bases and the J segment 2 bases; nucleotides outside the gene matches: 2. Germline V gene data show CDR1 as SGHTA and CDR2 as FQGNSA. The CDR3 region is CASSLRDRQETQYF. DNA of the CDR3: TGTGCCAGCAGCTTAAGGGACAGACAAGAGACCCAGTACTTC.

This clone was observed once. The V call is TRBV6-5, the J call TRBJ1-5; D ambiguous. Deletions cut 0 bases from V and 11 bases from J, with 11 bases between. This CDR3 has 13 residues. Germline V gene data show CDR1 as MNHEY and CDR2 as SVGAGI. CDR3 DNA sequence: TGTGCCAGCAGTTACTCGATCGTCGGAGCCCAGCATTTT. The encoded protein is CASSYSIVGAQHF.

This clone was seen only a few times. DNA for the CDR3: TGTGCCAGCAGCTTAGGGGACAGCCCCTACGAGCAGTACTTC. It yields the protein CASSLGDSPYEQYF. V and J are TRBV7-9 and TRBJ2-7, with TRBD1 matching 7 bases. This CDR3 spans 14 amino acids. Looked up from germline, CDR1 is SEHNR and CDR2 is FQNEAQ (reference sequence). Trimming took 1 base from V and 2 from J; bases not matched to a gene: 2.

The V and J genes are TRBV18 and TRBJ2-3, with 11 positions matching TRBD2. V gave up 3 bases and J gave up 4 bases; unmatched junction bases: 6. The length of the CDR3 is 16 residues. In germline, CDR1 is KGHSH, CDR2 LQKENI. DNA for the CDR3: TGTGCCAGCTCACCCTCGTCTAGCGGGGGGCCAGATACGCAGTATTTT. This encodes CASSPSSSGGPDTQYF. The full variable domain, its missing parts supplied by reference TRBV18 and TRBJ2-3, is NAGVMQNPRHLVRRRGQEARLRCSPMKGHSHVYWYRQLPEEGLKFMVYLQKENIIDESGMPKERFSAEFPKEGPSILRIQQVVRGDSAAYFCASSPSSSGGPDTQYFGPGTRLTVL.

V gene TRBV9 combines with J gene TRBJ1-1; weak D call: TRBD1 (6 bases). V lost 3 bases and J 4 bases, leaving 13 bases between the germline ends. Germline CDR1 reads SGDLS; CDR2 reads YYNGEE. The CDR3 has 14 residues. The CDR3 protein is CASSAEVQGTEAFF. The CDR3 DNA sequence: TGTGCCAGCAGCGCAGAAGTACAGGGCACTGAAGCTTTCTTT.

A few counts support this clone. The rearrangement links TRBV19 to TRBJ2-2, with D perhaps TRBD1 (7 bases). There are 14 residues in the CDR3. The germline V gene encodes CDR1 LNHDA and CDR2 SQIVND (reference sequence). V lost 6 bases and J 3 bases, leaving 11 bases between the germline ends. CDR3 loop: CASRARGDTGELFF. For the CDR3, the DNA is TGTGCCAGTAGGGCCAGGGGGGACACCGGGGAGCTGTTTTTT.

This clone was seen only a few times. The chain links TRBV7-9 to TRBJ2-1; 11 nucleotides line up with TRBD2. The CDR3 covers 18 residues. Germline V gene lookup returns CDR1 SEHNR and CDR2 FQNEAQ (reference sequence). V was pared by 2 bases and J by 4 bases, with 10 bases of the junction left unmatched. CDR3 sequence reads: CASSLSNTTSGMYNEQFF. CDR3 in DNA: TGTGCCAGCAGCTTATCCAACACGACTAGCGGGATGTACAATGAGCAGTTCTTC.

This chain links TRBV3-1 (or the pseudogene TRBV3-2) with TRBJ1-1; 9 nucleotides line up with TRBD1. This CDR3 comprises 16 residues. Germline CDR1 reads LGHDT; CDR2 reads YNNKEL (reference sequence). V lost 3 bases and J lost 5; bases outside the gene matches: 10. CDR3 sequence reads: CASSHEWDRENTEAFF. As DNA, the CDR3 is TGTGCCAGCAGCCATGAATGGGACAGGGAAAATACTGAAGCTTTCTTT.

Concerning this clone: The junction shows a germline mismatch at one end, possibly a read error. V and J are TRBV28 and TRBJ2-3; possible D gene TRBD2, 6 bases. The length of the CDR3 is 13 residues. The germline gives CDR1 MDHEN, CDR2 SYDVKM. The CDR3 is CASGLGGRDTQYF. The CDR3 DNA sequence: TGTGCCAGCGGTTTGGGAGGAAGAGATACGCAGTATTTT.

This clone has a handful of counts. This chain links TRBV10-1 with TRBJ1-6, with a tentative D call TRBD1 (5 bases). This CDR3 contains 13 residues. V was trimmed by 0 bases and J by 10 bases, leaving 7 bases between them. Germline V gives CDR1 WNHNN, CDR2 SYGVQD (reference sequence). The CDR3: CASSESGVSPLHF. CDR3 DNA sequence: TGCGCCAGCAGTGAGTCAGGGGTCTCACCCCTCCACTTT.

In its sample, this clone was seen once. The gene calls are TRBV5-6 and TRBJ1-2; 10 bases line up with TRBD1. V dropped 4 bases and J dropped 5; count of bases not matched to a gene: 8. Germline V lookup: CDR1 SGHDT, CDR2 YYEEEE. CDR3 length equals 15 residues. This CDR3 reads CASSPTTGGWYGYTF. CDR3 DNA sequence: TGTGCCAGCAGCCCCACGACAGGGGGCTGGTATGGCTACACCTTC.

This clone was detected once. The chain has TRBV9 and TRBJ2-7; TRBD2 is a possible D gene (5 bases). CDR1 is SGDLS, CDR2 YYNGEE, per germline. This CDR3 has 14 residues. The ends were cut back, 0 bases at V and 6 bases at J, with 13 bases in the middle. The CDR3 coding sequence is TGTGCCAGCAGCGTAGAAAGTAGAGGAGGCGAGCAGTACTTC. Translation gives CASSVESRGGEQYF.

This sequence joins TRBV7-8 and TRBJ2-3; TRBD2 aligns across 9 bases. The V gene end was trimmed by 4 bases and the J gene end by 0 bases; junction bases not matched to a gene: 8. This CDR3 is 17 amino acids long. The V gene's germline CDR1 is SGHVS and CDR2 FQNEAQ. CDR3 sequence: CASSSTHAGGSTDTQYF. The CDR3 coding sequence is TGTGCCAGCAGCTCCACCCATGCGGGAGGGAGCACAGATACGCAGTATTTT.

The V gene is TRBV7-2, the J gene TRBJ2-5; tentative D call: TRBD2 (5 bases). Trimming left V 7 bases short and J 4 bases short, with 19 bases between. The germline CDR1 and CDR2 sequences are SGHTA and FQGNSA. This CDR3 is 15 amino acids long. The CDR3 bases are TGTGCCAGCACCCCTACCCCGGCGGGTCGAGAGACCCAGTACTTC. As protein: CASTPTPAGRETQYF.

The chain joins TRBV28 to TRBJ2-7, with D unresolved. This CDR3 spans 14 amino acids. Germline CDR1 is MDHEN and CDR2 is SYDVKM. V lost 1 base and J lost 2, with 9 bases in between. The CDR3 DNA is TGTGCCAGCAGTTTATATGGTGAGCCCTACGAGCAGTACTTC. Translating gives CASSLYGEPYEQYF.

The chain recombines TRBV27 with TRBJ2-1; maybe TRBD1 (6 bases). Per the germline V gene, CDR1 is MNHEY and CDR2 is SMNVEV (reference sequence). Trimming took off 6 bases at V and 8 bases at J, with 26 bases between the two ends. The CDR3 sequence is 17 residues long. The CDR3 reads CASRPGALKGRWDEQFF. Here the CDR3 DNA reads TGTGCCAGCAGGCCAGGGGCCCTTAAGGGAAGATGGGATGAGCAGTTCTTC.

V usage is TRBV6-2 or TRBV6-3 and J usage is TRBJ2-2, with 7 bases matching TRBD1. With V trimmed by 6 bases and J by 7 bases, 14 bases remained unmatched. The germline V gene encodes CDR1 MNHEY and CDR2 SVGEGT. CDR3 size: 16 residues. The CDR3 bases are TGTGCCAGCAGCCCGTGGGACAGCGCTTCTATCGGGGAGCTGTTTTTT. Protein product: CASSPWDSASIGELFF.

This rearrangement joins TRBV3-1 (or the pseudogene TRBV3-2) to TRBJ2-2; D might be TRBD1 (6 bases). The germline gives CDR1 LGHDT, CDR2 YNNKEL (reference sequence). V lost 2 bases and J lost 10, with 11 bases in between. The CDR3 has 13 amino acids. This chain's CDR3 is CASSQTGRPELFF. For the CDR3, the DNA is TGTGCCAGCAGCCAAACAGGGCGTCCGGAGCTGTTTTTT.

This clone showed up just a few times. The chain employs TRBV30 and TRBJ2-7; possibly TRBD2 for D (6 bases). Germline CDR1 is GTSNPN and CDR2 is SVGIG (reference sequence). This CDR3 comprises 15 residues. The CDR3 sequence: CAVTDGRRWVYEQYF. The DNA for the CDR3 is TGTGCTGTAACTGACGGGAGACGGTGGGTCTACGAGCAGTACTTC.

This chain links TRBV28 with TRBJ1-1; unclear D gene. Germline V gene data show CDR1 as MDHEN and CDR2 as SYDVKM. Trimming left V 6 bases short and J 2 bases short, with 10 bases between. The CDR3 is 13 residues long. In DNA form, the CDR3 reads TGTGCCAGCAGAACCCAGGTAAACACTGAAGCTTTCTTT. Translated: CASRTQVNTEAFF.

The chain carries TRBV6-2 or TRBV6-3 and TRBJ2-1, with D possibly TRBD2 on 6 matching bases. Trimming took off 5 bases at V and 2 bases at J, with 10 bases between the two ends. Germline assignment: CDR1 MNHEY and CDR2 SVGEGT. CDR3 length: 14 amino acids. The CDR3 loop reads CASSTSFPYNEQFF. Written as DNA, the CDR3 is TGTGCCAGCAGTACTAGCTTCCCCTACAATGAGCAGTTCTTC.

V usage is TRBV5-8 and J usage is TRBJ1-5; possibly TRBD1 for D (5 bases). Trimming removed 4 bases from V and 1 base from J, with 12 bases in between. CDR3 length equals 15 residues. Germline-derived CDR1 and CDR2 are SGHTS and YDEGEE. The CDR3 nucleotides read TGTGCCAGCAGCAAAACGGGGGGAAGCAATCAGCCCCAGCATTTT. Its protein is CASSKTGGSNQPQHF.

In its sample, this clone was seen once. The chain couples TRBV2 to TRBJ1-5, with D possibly matching TRBD1 (6 bases). V shed 6 bases and J shed 0 bases, with 12 bases lying between them. The germline V gene encodes CDR1 SNHLY and CDR2 FYNNEI. This CDR3 is built from 15 residues. The CDR3 DNA follows: TGTGCCAGCAGCAGAAGGGGGAATAGCAATCAGCCCCAGCATTTT. It specifies CASSRRGNSNQPQHF.

The rearrangement uses TRBV4-2 and TRBJ2-3, with D perhaps matching TRBD1 (6 bases). Per germline, CDR1 LGHNA and CDR2 YNFKEQ. The CDR3 loop spans 16 amino acids. V gave up 0 bases and J gave up 6 bases, with 16 bases separating them. The CDR3: CASSQDGQPARDTQYF. CDR3 sequence (DNA): TGTGCCAGCAGCCAAGATGGACAGCCCGCACGGGATACGCAGTATTTT.

The chain links TRBV19 to TRBJ2-1; the D gene is possibly TRBD2 (5 bases). The germline V and J ends were trimmed by 4 bases and 9 bases, with 13 bases remaining between them. This CDR3 spans 13 amino acids. The germline gives CDR1 LNHDA, CDR2 SQIVND (reference sequence). Here the CDR3 reads CASSTFTSSEQFF. The CDR3 DNA reads TGTGCCAGTAGTACCTTTACTAGTTCTGAGCAGTTCTTC.

V and J are TRBV30 and TRBJ2-1; possible D gene TRBD2, 5 bases. Trimming removed 1 base at V and 8 bases at J, with 9 bases between. This CDR3 is 12 amino acids long. Germline CDR1 and CDR2: GTSNPN and SVGIG (reference sequence). The CDR3 DNA is TGTGCCTGGAGTGACGGGCGGGATGAGCAGTTCTTC. Translated: CAWSDGRDEQFF. Full variable domain (remainder filled in from reference TRBV30 and TRBJ2-1): SQTIHQWPATLVQPVGSPLSLECTVEGTSNPNLYWYRQAAGRGLQLLFYSVGIGQISSEVPQNLSASRPQDRQFILSSKKLLLSDSGFYLCAWSDGRDEQFFGPGTRLTVL.

The chain recombines TRBV28 with TRBJ1-5; 9 bases map to TRBD1. The CDR3 is made up of 15 amino acids. The V gene end was trimmed by 6 bases and the J gene end by 1 base; junction bases not matched to a gene: 4. Germline-derived CDR1 and CDR2 are MDHEN and SYDVKM. DNA for the CDR3: TGTGCCAGCAGCTCGACAGGGGGAAGCAATCAGCCCCAGCATTTT. Translated: CASSSTGGSNQPQHF.

J is TRBJ2-7 and V is TRBV6-5, with TRBD1 matching 9 bases. This CDR3 has 16 residues. J was trimmed by 1 base and V by 4 bases; bases with no gene match: 8. Germline CDR1 reads MNHEY; CDR2 reads SVGAGI. The CDR3 nucleotides are TGTGCCAGCAGTTCATCCGGGACAGGGAATTCCTACGAGCAGTACTTC. Amino acids: CASSSSGTGNSYEQYF.

The V gene is TRBV6-5, the J gene TRBJ2-3, with D possibly matching TRBD2 (5 bases). Germline values: CDR1 MNHEY, CDR2 SVGAGI. Trimming removed 5 bases at V and 1 base at J, with 13 bases between. The CDR3 has 15 amino acids. The CDR3 DNA follows: TGTGCCAGCAGTCGTGACGGGATCCGCACAGATACGCAGTATTTT. It translates to CASSRDGIRTDTQYF.

V is TRBV5-1 and J is TRBJ1-4; D uncertain. This CDR3 has 14 residues. CDR1 SGHRS and CDR2 YFSETQ come from the germline V gene. V lost 4 bases and J 3 bases, leaving 10 bases between the germline ends. The CDR3 is CASSTDAANEKLFF. Written as DNA, the CDR3 is TGCGCCAGCAGCACTGACGCGGCTAATGAAAAACTGTTTTTT.

This chain links TRBV20-1 with TRBJ1-2; D remains unclear. Between the trimmed V and J ends, which lost 4 bases and 4 bases, there was a span of 7 bases. This CDR3 is built from 11 residues. Germline assignment: CDR1 DFQATT and CDR2 SNEGSKA (reference sequence). The CDR3 coding sequence is TGCAGTGCTAAGTACTTCTATGGCTACACCTTC. This gives the protein CSAKYFYGYTF.